The subject of this entry is one T cell receptor (beta chain). Using its own MiXCR run on the reads, TCRdb lists one record per CDR3 protein. In the table there are approximately 97,000 distinct CDR3 sequences, 30% to 35% of which are singletons. This specimen belongs to a study of type 1 regulatory T cells. About the study: This in vitro CD4 product, T-allo10, is enriched for Tr1 cells and alloantigen-specific.

V lost 6 bases, J lost 5 bases, and 3 bases stayed unmatched. This CDR3 has 12 amino acids. The specimen was CD4+ T cells, either the whole sample or a sorted fraction (not recorded which). This receptor was identified in a human donor in good health. The V and J genes are TRBV12-3 or TRBV12-4 and TRBJ2-7; 8 bases align to TRBD1. In DNA, the CDR3 is TGTGCCAGCAGCCAGACAGGGGACGAGCAGTACTTC. Residues: CASSQTGDEQYF.